This T cell receptor beta chain was recorded in a study of cytomegalovirus exposure and HLA in healthy donors. As for the study in general: Earlier findings included some 100 million unique TCR beta sequences obtained from 180 million or so T cells. Regarding the study as a whole: In terms of immune exposure information, only CMV serostatus was available. HLA restriction was apparent for most CMV-associated TCR beta chains in a later analysis. Whilst most TCR sequences proved rare, a subset of public TCRs occurred across many donors.

The junction had 7 bases not matched to a gene; V was cut back by 5 bases and J by 5 bases. Germline V gene data show CDR1 as MNHNS and CDR2 as SASEGT. This CDR3 is 15 amino acids long. With 60 Vbeta and 13 Jbeta primers, the PCR was carried out. Here immunoSEQ multiplex PCR was the method, and the copy in TCRdb shows in-frame clones only, minus some. The sample has 100,000 to 150,000 clones; about three quarters are singletons. This clone was observed a handful of times. As yet, its antigen is unknown. Sequencing was performed on PBMCs. The TCR originated in a man between 40 and 49 years old in good health and CMV-seropositive. This chain links TRBV6-1 with TRBJ1-5, with 9 bases lining up with TRBD1. The CDR3 loop is CASSPTGTGHQPQHF. The CDR3 DNA reads as TGTGCCAGCAGTCCTACCGGGACAGGGCATCAGCCCCAGCATTTT.